Listed here is a single T cell receptor beta chain. Its cognate antigen has yet to be identified. Base qualities are missing; no much larger clone stands one base away. The source of the sample is a study of cytomegalovirus exposure and HLA in healthy donors (dated by TCRdb to 2016 to 2017). Some background on the complete study: In an earlier analysis of under 600 of the donors, approximately 260 Gb of sequence data and 100 million or so unique TCR beta sequences from 150 million to 200 million T cells were reported. An early release that covered roughly 600 HLA-typed donors contained about 290 gigabases of sequencing data and about 93 million unique TCR sequences. Of the approximately 400 genotyped donors, roughly 80% fell in the genetic ancestry cluster associated with self-reported Caucasian donors. The study aimed to test whether signatures of past pathogen exposure could be identified by cataloging public T cell receptors. The study profiled the T cell repertoires of 500 to 800 subjects by immunosequencing and related them to cytomegalovirus serostatus. Besides the first cohort of hundreds of subjects, a separate validation cohort made up of 120 different subjects was used. To predict cytomegalovirus infection status, the study brought together high-throughput TCR immunosequencing, statistical association of individual TCRs with disease status, and machine learning. A later analysis re-analyzed previously published TCR beta repertoires from 650 to 800 donors and added high-resolution HLA genotyping to study TCR occurrence patterns. Rather than using new phenotypic data, the later analysis identified candidate immune exposures from TCR beta sequences and from how often those sequences occurred across donors. To decide whether each TCR beta V gene segment behaved as functional or pseudogenic, an earlier analysis of fewer than 750 of the donors relied on high-throughput TCR beta sequencing. Donor age, sex, ethnicity and CMV serostatus were compiled together with the repertoire data. In a later genetic analysis, genome-wide SNP genotypes for about 55% of the roughly 700 donors were used, and that subset was treated as a discovery cohort. Every discovery cohort repertoire had been produced on one sequencing platform. Class I and class II HLA loci were covered by the typing at four-digit resolution. The number of typed donors differed by locus: about 629-630 for A, B, C, DRB1 and DQB1; approximately 520 for DQA1; approximately 600 for DPA1; and 400 to 480 for DPB1. Because of strong linkage in the cohort, five DR-DQ haplotypes were treated as single units for association and clustering. Across approximately 420 genotyped donors of the cohort, an average of approximately 200,000 unique TCR beta nucleotide sequences per donor were sequenced, and 15% to 20% of those sequences were non-productive.

The library was made by the immunoSEQ multiplex PCR assay. For the multiplex PCR, a mixture combining 60 forward primers for TCR Vbeta segments and 13 reverse primers for TCR Jbeta segments was used. The CDR3 region of rearranged TCR beta genes was amplified from genomic DNA with a multiplex PCR assay. On the Illumina HiSeq System, the amplified TCR beta libraries were sequenced as 87-base-pair reads. From the authors' description of their analysis: A later analysis tallied roughly 80 million unique TCR beta chains across the 650 to 750 repertoires, and about 10 million of those chains were shared by two or more donors. Raw reads were error-corrected and collapsed into unique sequences with a nearest-neighbor algorithm that merged closely related sequences to remove PCR and sequencing errors. Alignment of CDR3 sequences to IMGT reference sequences was used to assign V, D and J gene segments. For a sequence to be retained, a match of at least six nucleotides was required to both a V gene segment and a J gene segment. A rearrangement was called productive if the CDR3 had no stop codons and remained in frame with V and J, and every other rearrangement was called non-productive. CDR3 was defined by IMGT convention, running from the second conserved V-encoded cysteine to the conserved J-encoded phenylalanine. In an earlier analysis of around 540 of the donors, sequences lacking an unambiguous match to a single V gene segment were excluded. In an earlier analysis of 587 of the donors, a V segment was called functional when productive rearrangements were above 56.7%, and segregating when the standard deviation between donors exceeded 5%. A statistical classification framework was developed to diagnose cytomegalovirus status using the catalog of TCR beta chain sequences. V and J gene assignment, in a later analysis, came from comparing TCR nucleotide sequences with IMGT/GENE-DB human TR gene sequences. A later analysis assigned CDR3 sequences and most-parsimonious VDJ recombination scenarios with the TCRdist pipeline. In a later analysis, each TCR beta chain was defined by its CDR3 amino acid sequence together with its V-gene family, and reads without a unique V-gene family were excluded. In a later analysis, 450 to 600 highly shared, low-generation-probability nucleotide sequences were removed to address suspected cross-contamination and a sequencing artifact. For each public chain, a later analysis derived a clonal expansion index from normalized ranks of inferred template counts within each repertoire. In a later analysis, generation probabilities were computed using a VDJ recombination model fitted to out-of-frame rearrangements, and the results were checked against IGoR. Hypergeometric tests were used in a later analysis to score TCR-TCR, TCR-HLA and TCR-CMV co-occurrence, with a repertoire-size bias correction applied to the TCR pairs. To estimate false discovery rates, a later analysis permuted the HLA or CMV assignments 20 times. A later analysis grouped co-occurring TCRs with DBSCAN, adding TCRdist sequence similarity when clustering within HLA-allele-positive subsets. Repertoires with fewer than 30,000 or more than 120,000 public chains were left out of co-occurrence clustering, as were a few repertoires with anomalous nucleotide sharing. Entries here come from immuneACCESS through TCRdb and include only in-frame sequences with V and J called. Some clones fail to appear in such tables; in the studies checked, an unresolved V gene covers under half of the shortfall, and the cause of the remainder is unknown. That table furnishes V, J and clone size, whereas the DNA furnished D and trimming. For this sample there are about 100,000 clones; 81% appear just once. Of the sample, roughly 4% is held by the ten largest clones.

The germline V gene gives CDR1 as SGHRS and CDR2 as YFSETQ. Including cysteine and phenylalanine, the CDR3 has 15 amino acids. The DNA shown is the 45-base CDR3, in frame from base 1. The junction shows trimming of 4 bases on V and 6 bases on J, and the gene matches do not reach 12 bases of it. Points the paper makes about the study in general: In a later analysis, around 17,000 TCR beta sequences were associated with specific HLA alleles at a false discovery rate of 0.05. Compared with equally common non-associated chains, HLA-associated TCR beta chains in a later analysis were more clonally expanded and had lower generation probabilities. The classifier was reported to diagnose cytomegalovirus status with high specificity and sensitivity in both the original cohort and the validation cohort. In a later analysis, most CMV-associated TCR beta chains were found to appear HLA-restricted, with HLA associations seemingly driven largely by CMV exposure. A later genetic analysis reported fewer N-insertions in productive TCRs among donors in an Asian-associated ancestry cluster than the approximately 700-donor mean. In a later genetic analysis, a missense DCLRE1C variant was associated with V-gene and J-gene trimming of TCR beta chains, and the association was replicated in an independent cohort. Some IMGT-functional V segments, including TRBV6-2 and TRBV6-3, could not be told apart with the 87-base-pair reads, so those segments were excluded. Only TCR beta chains were sequenced in this cohort, and the absence of alpha or paired-chain data limited detectable features. Because HLA typing was missing for some donors at each locus, association tests included only the typed subset. CMV serostatus was the only immune exposure information available for the cohort. Presence/absence analyses assumed roughly uniform sequencing depth across donors, an assumption that may not hold. Most TCR sequences were observed very rarely across donors, whereas some public TCRs were present in many individuals. According to a later analysis, TCR association rates differed among HLA loci, with DRB1 alleles showing the most associated TCRs and HLA-C alleles showing the fewest. Correlated functional status among segregating V segments might be attributable to linkage disequilibrium, but an unknown experimental factor could not be ruled out. A few of the identified cytomegalovirus-associated TCR beta chains were confirmed in vitro to be specific for cytomegalovirus antigens. When HLA alleles, especially DR and DQ, strongly co-occurred, TCR associations were difficult to assign to individual alleles. In the study, 150 to 200 TCR beta chains were listed as associated with cytomegalovirus. Because counts were too low, roughly 18 rarely observed V segments, including chromosome 9 orphons, were left out of the earlier analysis of roughly 600 of the donors. A group of highly shared sequence variants was considered likely to be a technical artifact of the sequencing pipeline. A further reported finding was that TCR beta sequences accurately predicted the HLA-A and HLA-B alleles for most subjects in the first cohort. According to a later analysis, parvovirus B19, influenza, CMV and Epstein-Barr virus appeared linked to several top co-occurrence clusters. According to the authors, the approach could potentially be generalized to other disease states and immunological phenotypes. Broadly in line with IMGT annotations, most TCR beta V segments showed up in productive rearrangements about 87% or about 30% of the time in an earlier analysis of a few hundred of the donors.

The cohort consisted of approximately 690 healthy bone marrow donors. Cohort members were all nominally healthy when sampled, although unrecorded immune exposures were likely present. The donor tested CMV seropositive and was one of the 289 seropositive cohort members. A peripheral blood sample was provided by each donor, and peripheral blood mononuclear cells were used for TCR beta sequencing. Genomic DNA was extracted from the blood cell samples with the Qiagen DNeasy Blood Extraction Kit. The receptor's source is a woman in her seventies in good health and CMV-seropositive. The sequenced material came from PBMCs. The chain couples TRBV5-1 to TRBJ1-2; 7 of the junction bases match TRBD1. The nucleotide sequence reads as follows: TGCGCCAGCAGCACTAAACCGACAGGGTATGATGGCTACACCTTC. Its protein reads: CASSTKPTGYDGYTF.